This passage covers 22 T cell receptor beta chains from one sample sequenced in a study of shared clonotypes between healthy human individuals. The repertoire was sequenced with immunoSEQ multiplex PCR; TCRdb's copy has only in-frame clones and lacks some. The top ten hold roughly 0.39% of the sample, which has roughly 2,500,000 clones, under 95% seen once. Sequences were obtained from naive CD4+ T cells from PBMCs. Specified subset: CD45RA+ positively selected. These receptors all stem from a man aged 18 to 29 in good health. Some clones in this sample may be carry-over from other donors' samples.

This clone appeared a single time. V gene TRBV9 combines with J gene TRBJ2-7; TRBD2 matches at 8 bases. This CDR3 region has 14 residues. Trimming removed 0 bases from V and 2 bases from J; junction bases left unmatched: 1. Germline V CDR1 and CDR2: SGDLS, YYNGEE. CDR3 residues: CASSVGGRPYEQYF. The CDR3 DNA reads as TGTGCCAGCAGCGTAGGCGGGAGGCCCTACGAGCAGTACTTC.

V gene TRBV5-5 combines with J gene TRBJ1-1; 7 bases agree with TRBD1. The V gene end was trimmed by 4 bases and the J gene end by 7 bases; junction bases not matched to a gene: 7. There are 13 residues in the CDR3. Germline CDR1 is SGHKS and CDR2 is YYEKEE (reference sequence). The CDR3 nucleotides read TGTGCCAGCAGCCTGGCGGGACAGCTTGAAGCTTTCTTT. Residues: CASSLAGQLEAFF.

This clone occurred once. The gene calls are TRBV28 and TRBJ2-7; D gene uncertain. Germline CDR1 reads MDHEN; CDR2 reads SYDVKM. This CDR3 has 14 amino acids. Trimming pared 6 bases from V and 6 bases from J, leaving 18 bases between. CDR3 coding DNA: TGTGCCAGCAGCCGGGTTGTGAGTGGTCCCGAGCAGTACTTC. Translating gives CASSRVVSGPEQYF.

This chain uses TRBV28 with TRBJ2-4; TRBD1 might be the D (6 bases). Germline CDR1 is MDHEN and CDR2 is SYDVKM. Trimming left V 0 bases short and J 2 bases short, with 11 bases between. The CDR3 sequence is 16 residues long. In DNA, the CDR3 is TGTGCCAGCAGTTTATGGTCTCAGGGGACCAAAAACATTCAGTACTTC. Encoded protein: CASSLWSQGTKNIQYF. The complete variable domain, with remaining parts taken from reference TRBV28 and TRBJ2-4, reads DVKVTQSSRYLVKRTGEKVFLECVQDMDHENMFWYRQDPGLGLRLIYFSYDVKMKEKGDIPEGYSVSREKKERFSLILESASTNQTSMYLCASSLWSQGTKNIQYFGAGTRLSVL.

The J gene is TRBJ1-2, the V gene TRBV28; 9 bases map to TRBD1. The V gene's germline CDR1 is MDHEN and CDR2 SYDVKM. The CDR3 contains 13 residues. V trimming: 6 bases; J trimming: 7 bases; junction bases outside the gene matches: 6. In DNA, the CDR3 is TGTGCCAGCAGGACACAGGGGGCAGCTGGCTACACCTTC. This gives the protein CASRTQGAAGYTF.

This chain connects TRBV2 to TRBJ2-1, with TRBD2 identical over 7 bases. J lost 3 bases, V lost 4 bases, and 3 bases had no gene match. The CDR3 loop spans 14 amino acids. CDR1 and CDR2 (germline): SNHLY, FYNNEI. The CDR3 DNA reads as TGTGCCAGCAGTGGGACTAGACGCTACAATGAGCAGTTCTTC. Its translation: CASSGTRRYNEQFF. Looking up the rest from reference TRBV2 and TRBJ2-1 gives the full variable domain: EPEVTQTPSHQVTQMGQEVILRCVPISNHLYFYWYRQILGQKVEFLVSFYNNEISEKSEIFDDQFSVERPDGSNFTLKIRSTKLEDSAMYFCASSGTRRYNEQFFGPGTRLTVL.

DNA for the CDR3: TGCGCCAGCAGCACCGGGACATCCTACCAAGAGACCCAGTACTTC. Protein product: CASSTGTSYQETQYF. This chain joins TRBV5-1 and TRBJ2-5; weak D call: TRBD1 (6 bases). Trimming took off 4 bases at V and 0 bases at J, with 13 bases between the two ends. In germline, CDR1 is SGHRS, CDR2 YFSETQ. This CDR3 is built from 15 residues.

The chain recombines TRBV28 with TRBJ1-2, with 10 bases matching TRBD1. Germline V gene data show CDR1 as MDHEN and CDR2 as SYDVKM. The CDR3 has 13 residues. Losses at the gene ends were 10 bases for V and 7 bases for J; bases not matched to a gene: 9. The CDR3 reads CANRDRGLLGYTF. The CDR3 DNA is TGTGCCAATAGGGACAGGGGCCTGCTTGGCTACACCTTC.

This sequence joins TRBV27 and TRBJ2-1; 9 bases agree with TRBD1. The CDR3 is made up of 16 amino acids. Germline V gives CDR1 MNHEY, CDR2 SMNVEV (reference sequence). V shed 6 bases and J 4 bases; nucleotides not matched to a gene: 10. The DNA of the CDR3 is TGTGCCAGCAGCCTGTTGAGGACAGGGGATTACAATGAGCAGTTCTTC. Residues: CASSLLRTGDYNEQFF.

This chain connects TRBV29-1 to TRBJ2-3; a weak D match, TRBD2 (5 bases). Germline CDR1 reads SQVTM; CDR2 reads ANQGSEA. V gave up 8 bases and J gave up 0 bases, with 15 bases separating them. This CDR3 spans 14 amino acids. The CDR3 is CSYLRGLSTDTQYF. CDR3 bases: TGCAGCTACCTCCGGGGTTTAAGCACAGATACGCAGTATTTT.

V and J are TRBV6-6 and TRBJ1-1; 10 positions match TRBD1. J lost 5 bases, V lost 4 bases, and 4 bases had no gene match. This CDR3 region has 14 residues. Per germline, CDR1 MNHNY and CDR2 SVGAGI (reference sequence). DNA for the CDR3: TGTGCCAGCAGTTTCGGGACAGGGGAGACTGAAGCTTTCTTT. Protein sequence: CASSFGTGETEAFF.

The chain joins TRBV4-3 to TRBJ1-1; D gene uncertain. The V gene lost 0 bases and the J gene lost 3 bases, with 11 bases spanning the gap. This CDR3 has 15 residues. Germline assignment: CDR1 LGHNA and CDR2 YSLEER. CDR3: CASSQDLNSHTEAFF. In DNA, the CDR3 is TGCGCCAGCAGCCAAGATCTTAACAGCCACACTGAAGCTTTCTTT.

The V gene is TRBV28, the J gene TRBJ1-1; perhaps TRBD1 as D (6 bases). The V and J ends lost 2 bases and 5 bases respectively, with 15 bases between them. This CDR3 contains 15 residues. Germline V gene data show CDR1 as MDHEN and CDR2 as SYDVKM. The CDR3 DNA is TGTGCCAGCAGTTTAGGATCTGGGGGCCGGACTGAAGCTTTCTTT. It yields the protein CASSLGSGGRTEAFF.

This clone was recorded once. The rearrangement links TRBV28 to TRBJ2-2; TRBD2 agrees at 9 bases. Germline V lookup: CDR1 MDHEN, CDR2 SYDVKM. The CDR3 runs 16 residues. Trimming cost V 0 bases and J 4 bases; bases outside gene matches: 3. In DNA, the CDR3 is TGTGCCAGCAGTTTATGGGGCGGGAGGGGCACCGGGGAGCTGTTTTTT. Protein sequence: CASSLWGGRGTGELFF. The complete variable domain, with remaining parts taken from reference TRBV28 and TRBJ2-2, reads DVKVTQSSRYLVKRTGEKVFLECVQDMDHENMFWYRQDPGLGLRLIYFSYDVKMKEKGDIPEGYSVSREKKERFSLILESASTNQTSMYLCASSLWGGRGTGELFFGEGSRLTVL.

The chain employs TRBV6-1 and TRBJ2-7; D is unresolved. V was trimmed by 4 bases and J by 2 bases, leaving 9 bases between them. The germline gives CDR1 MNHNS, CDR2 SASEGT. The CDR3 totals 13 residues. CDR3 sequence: CASSGARPYEQYF. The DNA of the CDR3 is TGTGCCAGCAGTGGTGCTAGACCCTACGAGCAGTACTTC.

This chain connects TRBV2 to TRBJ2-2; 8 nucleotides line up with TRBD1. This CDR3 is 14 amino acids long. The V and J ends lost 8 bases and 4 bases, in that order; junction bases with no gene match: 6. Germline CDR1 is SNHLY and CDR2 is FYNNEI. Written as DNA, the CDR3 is TGTGCCAGCGGGTCGGGACAGGCCACCGGGGAGCTGTTTTTT. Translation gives CASGSGQATGELFF.

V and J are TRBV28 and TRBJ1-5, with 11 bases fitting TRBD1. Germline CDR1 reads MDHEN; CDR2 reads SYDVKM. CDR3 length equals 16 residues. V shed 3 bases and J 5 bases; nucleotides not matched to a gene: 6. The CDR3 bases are TGTGCCAGCAGTTTTGGGGGACAGGGGGGACATCAGCCCCAGCATTTT. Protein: CASSFGGQGGHQPQHF.

The DNA of the CDR3 is TGTGCCAGCAGTGAATATAGGTCTAGCGGGAGCGGAGAGACCCAGTACTTC. Encoded protein: CASSEYRSSGSGETQYF. V is TRBV25-1 and J is TRBJ2-5; 10 bases match TRBD2. CDR3 length equals 17 residues. Germline values: CDR1 MGHDK, CDR2 SYGVNS. Trimming removed 0 bases from V and 4 bases from J; junction bases left unmatched: 8.

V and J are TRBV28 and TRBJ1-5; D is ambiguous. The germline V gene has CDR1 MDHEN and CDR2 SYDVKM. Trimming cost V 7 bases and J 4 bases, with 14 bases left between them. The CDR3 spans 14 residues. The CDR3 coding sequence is TGTGCCAGCAATCTCCGATATTGGAATCAGCCCCAGCATTTT. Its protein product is CASNLRYWNQPQHF.

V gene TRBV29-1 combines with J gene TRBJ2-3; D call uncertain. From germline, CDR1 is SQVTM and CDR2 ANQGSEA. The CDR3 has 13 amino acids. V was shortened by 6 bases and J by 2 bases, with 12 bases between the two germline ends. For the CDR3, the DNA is TGCAGCGTAGGAGCACTTTACACAGATACGCAGTATTTT. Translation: CSVGALYTDTQYF.

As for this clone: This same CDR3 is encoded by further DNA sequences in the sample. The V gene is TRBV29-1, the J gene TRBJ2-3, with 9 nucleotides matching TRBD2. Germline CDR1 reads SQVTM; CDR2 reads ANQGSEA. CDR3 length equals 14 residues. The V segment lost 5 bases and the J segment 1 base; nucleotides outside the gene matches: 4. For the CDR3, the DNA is TGCAGCGTTACGCGGACTAGCGGCACAGATACGCAGTATTTT. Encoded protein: CSVTRTSGTDTQYF.

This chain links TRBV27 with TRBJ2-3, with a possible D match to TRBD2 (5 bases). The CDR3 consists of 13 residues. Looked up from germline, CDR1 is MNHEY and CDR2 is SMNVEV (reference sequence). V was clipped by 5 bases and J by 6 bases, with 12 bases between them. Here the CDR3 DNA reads TGTGCCAGCAGTGCCCGGGGAATCGATACGCAGTATTTT. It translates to CASSARGIDTQYF.